This T cell receptor beta chain came from a study of TIL therapy for anti-PD-1-resistant metastatic lung cancer. On the study more broadly: Most patients had lung adenocarcinoma.

About this clone itself: What it recognizes is unknown.

Germline loops: CDR1 MNHEY, CDR2 SMNVEV (reference sequence). V was pared by 8 bases and J by 5 bases, with 15 bases between. The CDR3 loop spans 13 amino acids. Sequencing used immunoSEQ v3. Survey-level samples got 2 million or so read pairs; deep-level samples got about 5-6.5 million. Using immunoSEQ multiplex PCR, the repertoire was profiled, and TCRdb retains in-frame clones only, with some absent. Found here are approximately 45,000 clones, 79% of them singletons; the top ten hold about 15%. Time point here: pre-treatment sample, taken before nivolumab and TIL therapy. Whole-study findings and limits: Infused TIL clonotypes partially replaced the baseline blood repertoire, then decayed over months.

This TCR was recovered from a man between 65 and 80 years old with non-small cell lung cancer. This sequence joins TRBV27 and TRBJ1-1; D unresolved. The sample consisted of blood, taken at baseline. Here the CDR3 reads CASQKGPFTEAFF. The CDR3 bases are TGTGCCAGCCAGAAGGGCCCTTTTACTGAAGCTTTCTTT.